The source of this T cell receptor beta chain is a study of T cells in Graves' hyperthyroidism and ophthalmopathy (dated by TCRdb to 2018 to 2020). A note on the overall study: Peripheral blood was sampled at the time of initial diagnosis, prior to any treatment. To identify TCR V-J signatures that set the groups apart, the researchers used a discovery cohort of more than 95 patients, made up of 40 to 45 with Graves' ophthalmopathy and 55 to 65 with stable Graves' hyperthyroidism. Whether ophthalmopathy could be predicted prospectively was tested in an independent validation cohort made up of roughly 20 hyperthyroidism patients plus 17 patients who later progressed to ophthalmopathy. The 100 discovery patients were randomly split 7:3 into training and test sets. In roughly six Graves' hyperthyroidism patients, the study also compared T-cell repertoires from thyroid tissue with T-cell repertoires from blood. Following sampling, methimazole starting at 30 mg daily was given to hyperthyroidism patients, and high-dose intravenous methylprednisolone was given to ophthalmopathy patients. TCR Vbeta CDR3 sequencing of 120 to 150 peripheral blood samples (under 45 ophthalmopathy, about 80 hyperthyroidism and approximately 17 progressor patients) is reported in the paper. The full study reports these points: Sample size was not statistically predetermined, and investigators were not blinded to group allocation. In validation, progression to ophthalmopathy was predicted by the model with nearly 71% sensitivity and 72.22% specificity, a median of roughly six months before onset. In cross-validation, a model built on a 13 V-J signature told ophthalmopathy apart from stable hyperthyroidism with about 90% sensitivity and roughly 82% specificity, and in testing the same model reached 80%/75%. Most expanded thyroid clonotypes (frequency above 0.001) were also detected in blood, a finding suggesting that blood repertoires may reflect thyroid immune responses.

The TCR beta CDR3 regions were amplified from the RNA transcripts. The first round of RT-PCR for the TCR CDR3 was performed with the HTBI primer set and the Qiagen OneStep RT-PCR kit. Libraries were constructed in a second round of multiplex PCR, after which size selection and purification were carried out. Sequencing of the libraries was done on an Illumina HiSeq2000 using paired-end 100 bp reads. The authors processed their data as follows. SOAPnuke was used to process the raw data, throwing out any read that contained adapters or uncalled bases, had a mean Phred below 15, or lacked an exact constant-primer or identifier match. COPE v1.2.5 was used to merge high-quality paired reads, and clonotypes were defined as unique nucleotide sequences. MiTCR v1.1 was used to align the clonotypes against IMGT TRBV, TRBD and TRBJ reference segments. The analysis included only V-J combinations with a frequency above 0.0001, which together covered approximately 99% of the repertoires. A TCS score was defined as the ratio between F50 (clonal expansion) and ExV (chaos), using BLOSUM62-based TCRdist between CDR3 peptides within each V-J. Welch's t-statistics and random forest reduced around 520 V-J features to 10 to 15, which were used in a naive Bayes classifier (R e1071). The public reads were quality trimmed at Q25 with fastp and then assembled into clones with MiXCR by TCRdb, keeping productive beta chains. Every distinct CDR3 protein forms one entry, paired with its most common genes and DNA. Clone size and V and J calls follow TCRdb, not the original study. The sample data list over 400,000 distinct CDR3 sequences, and 14% to 15% of these were observed just once. The ten largest clones add up to around 14% of the sample.

Ophthalmopathy patients had moderately to severely active disease, with a Clinical Activity Score of 3 or more, a NOSPECS grade of 4 or more, and a disease duration of less than 3 months. The study excluded patients with uncontrolled infections, other autoimmune diseases, pregnancy or lactation. Diagnoses were established on the basis of clinical symptoms, serum thyroxine and TRAb, thyroid ultrasound, and orbital computed tomography. Ficoll-Paque density gradient centrifugation was used to isolate PBMCs from about 10 ml of fresh peripheral blood. Trizol reagent was used to extract total RNA, and RNA quality was then checked on an Agilent 2100 Bioanalyzer. The sample holds many counts of this clonotype. Its cognate antigen has yet to be identified. Within one base of it there is no much larger clone, and no base qualities were kept. Input material: blood. This receptor was obtained from a man younger than 30 with Graves' ophthalmopathy.

Read as DNA, the sequence is TGTGCCAGCCGTCGGACTTGGAACACTGAAGCTTTCTTT. Its product reads: CASRRTWNTEAFF. This receptor chain uses TRBV12-3 or TRBV12-4 and TRBJ1-1, with an unclear D gene assignment. The CDR3 runs 13 residues from the cysteine to the phenylalanine. The CDR3 DNA has 39 bases and is translated from base 1. V is shortened by 8 bases, J by 1 base, and the region joining them spans 11 bases.